This TCR beta chain emerged from a study of CD8 T cells in cerebrospinal fluid in Alzheimer's disease. On this clonotype itself: What it binds is not known.

Whole-study results and caveats: Healthy subjects less often had a clone of at least 3% than Alzheimer's patients.

CSF cells were profiled by 10X single-cell V(D)J and 5' expression. TCRdb re-called the 10x single-cell sequencing reads, yielding one record per CDR3 amino acid sequence without DNA. The sample totals roughly 1,400 distinct CDR3 sequences. The CDR3 sequence is 15 residues long. Germline V gene lookup returns CDR1 SGHRS and CDR2 YFSETQ. The receptor's source is a human donor with mild cognitive impairment. The chain has TRBV5-1 and TRBJ1-3; the D gene TCRdb calls, TRBD1, cannot be checked with no DNA. The sequenced sample was cerebrospinal fluid. This CDR3 reads CASSQGAFVGNTIYF.